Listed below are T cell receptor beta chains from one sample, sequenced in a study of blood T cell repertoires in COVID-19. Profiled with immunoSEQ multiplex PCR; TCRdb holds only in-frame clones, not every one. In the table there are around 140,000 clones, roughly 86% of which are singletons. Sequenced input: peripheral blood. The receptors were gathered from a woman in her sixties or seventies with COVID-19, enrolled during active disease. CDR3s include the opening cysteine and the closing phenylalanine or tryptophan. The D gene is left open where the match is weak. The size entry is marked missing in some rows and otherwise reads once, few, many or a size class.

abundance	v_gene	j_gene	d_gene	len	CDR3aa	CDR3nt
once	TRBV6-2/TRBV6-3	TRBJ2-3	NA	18	CASSYEPGQAQYTDTQYF	TGTGCCAGCAGTTATGAGCCTGGGCAGGCGCAGTACACAGATACGCAGTATTTT
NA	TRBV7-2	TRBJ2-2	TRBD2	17	CASSPEASGDYTGELFF	TGTGCCAGCAGCCCAGAGGCTAGCGGGGATTACACCGGGGAGCTGTTTTTT
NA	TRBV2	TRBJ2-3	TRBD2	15	CASSERGGLADTQYF	TGTGCCAGCAGTGAGCGGGGGGGGCTAGCAGATACGCAGTATTTT
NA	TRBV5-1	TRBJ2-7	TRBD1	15	CASSARRDRGSLQYF	TGCGCCAGCAGCGCCCGCCGGGACAGGGGCTCCCTTCAGTACTTC
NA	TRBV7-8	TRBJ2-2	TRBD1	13	CASSSDRAGELFF	TGTGCCAGCAGCTCAGACAGGGCCGGGGAGCTGTTTTTT
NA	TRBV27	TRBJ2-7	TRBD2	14	CASSLEGTRYEQYF	TGTGCCAGCAGTTTAGAAGGGACTAGGTACGAGCAGTACTTC
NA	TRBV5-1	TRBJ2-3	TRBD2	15	CASSPGLAGEDTQYF	TGCGCCAGCAGCCCGGGACTAGCGGGGGAGGATACGCAGTATTTT
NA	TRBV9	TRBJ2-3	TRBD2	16	CASSVEVAGRRGTQYF	TGTGCCAGCAGCGTAGAAGTAGCGGGGAGGAGGGGTACGCAGTATTTT
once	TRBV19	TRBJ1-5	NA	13	CASSYNSPQPQHF	TGTGCCAGTAGTTATAACAGTCCTCAGCCCCAGCATTTT
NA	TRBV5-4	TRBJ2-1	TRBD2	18	CASSFKWSGGSSYNEQFF	TGTGCCAGCAGCTTCAAGTGGTCGGGGGGGAGCTCCTACAATGAGCAGTTCTTC
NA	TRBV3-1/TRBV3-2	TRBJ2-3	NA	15	CASSRGHLGTDTQYF	TGTGCCAGCAGCCGAGGGCATTTGGGGACAGATACGCAGTATTTT
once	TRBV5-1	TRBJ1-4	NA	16	CASSYYREGKGEKLFF	TGCGCCAGCAGCTATTATCGGGAAGGGAAAGGTGAAAAACTGTTTTTT
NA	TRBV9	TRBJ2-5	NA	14	CASSLSPGEETQYF	TGTGCCAGCAGCCTTAGCCCCGGGGAAGAGACCCAGTACTTC
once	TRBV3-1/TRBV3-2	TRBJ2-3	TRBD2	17	CASSQGVLAGVGDTQYF	TGTGCCAGCAGCCAAGGTGTGCTAGCGGGGGTTGGAGATACGCAGTATTTT
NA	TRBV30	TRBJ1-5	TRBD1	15	CAWSSGQGNNQPQHF	TGTGCCTGGAGTAGTGGACAGGGTAACAATCAGCCCCAGCATTTT
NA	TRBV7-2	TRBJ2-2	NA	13	CASSSMNTGELFF	TGTGCCAGCAGCTCAATGAACACCGGGGAGCTGTTTTTT
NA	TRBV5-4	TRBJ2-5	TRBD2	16	CASSRGTSGGEETQYF	TGTGCCAGCAGCCGAGGGACTAGCGGGGGGGAAGAGACCCAGTACTTC
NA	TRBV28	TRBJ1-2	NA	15	CASSLSGRGAGGYTF	TGTGCCAGCAGTTTATCGGGCCGGGGGGCGGGCGGCTACACCTTC
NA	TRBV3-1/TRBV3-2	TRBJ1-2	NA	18	CASSQGATWTGGNYGYTF	TGTGCCAGCAGCCAGGGGGCAACCTGGACGGGGGGTAACTATGGCTACACCTTC
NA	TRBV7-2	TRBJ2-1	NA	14	CASSLGGRNNEQFF	TGTGCCAGCAGCTTAGGAGGGCGAAACAATGAGCAGTTCTTC
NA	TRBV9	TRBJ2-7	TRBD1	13	CASSVGQGVEQYF	TGTGCCAGCAGCGTGGGACAGGGGGTCGAGCAGTACTTC
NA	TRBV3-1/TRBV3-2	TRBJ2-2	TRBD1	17	CASNPSTGQGHIGELFF	TGTGCCAGCAACCCATCGACGGGACAGGGACATATCGGGGAGCTGTTTTTT
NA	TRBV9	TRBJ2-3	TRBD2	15	CASEVGAGSTDTQYF	TGTGCCAGCGAGGTAGGAGCGGGGAGCACAGATACGCAGTATTTT
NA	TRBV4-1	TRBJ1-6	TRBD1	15	CASSRSGQVDSPLHF	TGCGCCAGCAGCCGTTCGGGACAGGTCGATTCACCCCTCCACTTT
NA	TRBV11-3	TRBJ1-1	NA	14	CASSRGEVDTEAFF	TGTGCCAGCAGTCGAGGGGAGGTTGACACTGAAGCTTTCTTT
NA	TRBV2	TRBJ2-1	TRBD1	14	CATSPGTGYNEQFF	TGTGCCACCTCACCCGGGACAGGCTACAATGAGCAGTTCTTC
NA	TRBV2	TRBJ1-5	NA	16	CASSEGLPGGNQPQHF	TGTGCCAGCAGTGAAGGGCTTCCAGGGGGCAATCAGCCCCAGCATTTT
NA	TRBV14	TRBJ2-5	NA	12	CASSHSRETQYF	TGTGCCAGCAGCCACTCACGGGAGACCCAGTACTTC
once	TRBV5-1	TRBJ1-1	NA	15	CASSWVQSMNTEAFF	TGCGCCAGCAGCTGGGTACAGAGCATGAACACTGAAGCTTTCTTT
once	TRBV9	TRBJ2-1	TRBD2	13	CASSVHGTTEQFF	TGTGCCAGCAGCGTCCACGGGACTACTGAGCAGTTCTTC
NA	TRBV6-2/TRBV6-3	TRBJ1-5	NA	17	CASSYGSGSGGNQPQHF	TGTGCCAGCAGTTACGGATCGGGGAGTGGAGGCAATCAGCCCCAGCATTTT
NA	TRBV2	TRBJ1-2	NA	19	CASSEFKLQGLRSNYGYTF	TGTGCCAGCAGTGAATTCAAGCTCCAGGGACTACGTTCTAACTATGGCTACACCTTC
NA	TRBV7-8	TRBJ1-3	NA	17	CASSRLTGGPSGNTIYF	TGTGCCAGCAGCCGCCTGACAGGCGGCCCTTCTGGAAACACCATATATTTT
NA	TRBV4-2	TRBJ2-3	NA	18	CASSPRGSMAGSADTQYF	TGTGCCAGCAGCCCCCGCGGGTCGATGGCTGGGAGTGCAGATACGCAGTATTTT
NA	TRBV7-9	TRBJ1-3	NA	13	CASTSVSGNTIYF	TGTGCCAGCACCTCGGTCTCTGGAAACACCATATATTTT
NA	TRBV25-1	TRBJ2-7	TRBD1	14	CASKTGTGPYEQYF	TGTGCCAGCAAAACCGGGACAGGTCCCTACGAGCAGTACTTC
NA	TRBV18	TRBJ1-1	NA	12	CASSPRHTEAFF	TGTGCCAGCTCACCACGGCACACTGAAGCTTTCTTT
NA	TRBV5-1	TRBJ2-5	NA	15	CASSLVPTSQETQYF	TGCGCCAGCAGCTTGGTCCCCACTAGTCAAGAGACCCAGTACTTC
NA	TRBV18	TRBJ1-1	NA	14	CASSPQATAVEAFF	TGTGCCAGCTCACCACAGGCCACGGCGGTTGAAGCTTTCTTT
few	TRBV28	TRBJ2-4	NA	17	CASSPDSALYAKNIQYF	TGTGCCAGCAGCCCGGACTCGGCCCTCTACGCCAAAAACATTCAGTACTTC
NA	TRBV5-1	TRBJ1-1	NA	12	CASSLDFQKAFF	TGCGCCAGCAGCTTGGATTTTCAGAAAGCTTTCTTT
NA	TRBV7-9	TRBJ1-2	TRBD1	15	CASSSSGTGGYGYTF	TGTGCCAGCAGCTCGTCCGGGACAGGGGGCTATGGCTACACCTTC
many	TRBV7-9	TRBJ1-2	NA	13	CASSLGAGNGYTF	TGTGCCAGCAGCTTAGGGGCAGGCAATGGCTACACCTTC
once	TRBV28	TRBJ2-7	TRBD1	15	CASIEAGQGSYEQYF	TGTGCCAGCATCGAGGCGGGACAGGGGTCCTACGAGCAGTACTTC
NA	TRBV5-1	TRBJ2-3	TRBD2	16	CASSPRERGGADTQYF	TGCGCCAGCAGCCCTCGGGAGCGGGGGGGTGCAGATACGCAGTATTTT
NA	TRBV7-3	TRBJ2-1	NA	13	CASSRDFDNEQFF	TGTGCCAGCAGCCGGGACTTCGACAATGAGCAGTTCTTC
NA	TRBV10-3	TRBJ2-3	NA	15	CAISDGAGGTDTQYF	TGTGCCATCAGTGATGGGGCCGGAGGCACAGATACGCAGTATTTT
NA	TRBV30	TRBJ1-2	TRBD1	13	CAWSLDRAYGYTF	TGTGCCTGGAGTTTGGACAGGGCCTATGGCTACACCTTC
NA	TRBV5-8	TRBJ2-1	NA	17	CASSHPFGQKTYNEQFF	TGTGCCAGCAGCCATCCGTTCGGACAGAAGACCTACAATGAGCAGTTCTTC
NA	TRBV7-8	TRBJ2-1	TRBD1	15	CASSDRTGVYNEQFF	TGTGCCAGCAGCGACAGGACAGGGGTGTACAATGAGCAGTTCTTC
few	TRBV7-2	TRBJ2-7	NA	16	CASSPRRTPAYYEQYF	TGTGCCAGCAGCCCCCGACGGACACCCGCCTACTACGAGCAGTACTTC
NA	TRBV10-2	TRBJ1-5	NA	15	CASSETRQVDQPQHF	TGCGCCAGCAGTGAAACGAGACAGGTAGATCAGCCCCAGCATTTT
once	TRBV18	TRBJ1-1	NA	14	CASSLSGRNTEAFF	TGTGCCAGCTCACTGTCAGGGCGGAACACTGAAGCTTTCTTT
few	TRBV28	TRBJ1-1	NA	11	CASTINTEAFF	TGTGCCAGCACCATTAACACTGAAGCTTTCTTT
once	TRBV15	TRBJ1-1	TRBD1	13	CATSSTGVTEAFF	TGTGCCACCAGCAGTACAGGGGTTACTGAAGCTTTCTTT
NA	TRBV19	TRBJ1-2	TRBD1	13	CASGRQGDDGYTF	TGTGCCAGTGGACGACAGGGGGACGACGGCTACACCTTC
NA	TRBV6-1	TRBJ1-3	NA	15	CASSEPGVLRNTIYF	TGTGCCAGCAGTGAACCGGGGGTTCTCAGAAACACCATATATTTT